This paragraph covers one T cell receptor beta chain sequence. Its antigen is unidentified. Time point here: baseline, week 1 (first vaccination visit). The treatment here: pre-vaccination baseline after standard-of-care therapy. J lost 7 bases, V lost 2 bases, and 6 bases had no gene match. Per the germline V gene, CDR1 is MRHNA and CDR2 is SNTAGT. CDR3 length equals 14 residues. This entry is derived from a study of a mutant IDH1 vaccine in newly diagnosed glioma. Across the study: Treatment recipients were about 62% male and around 40% female, and their mean age was 40.4 years. Previous treatment comprised radiotherapy, temozolomide, or both, mostly both. Study-level findings and limits: Vaccine-induced immune responses occurred in 93.3% of patients. Pseudoprogression appeared unlinked to shifts in leading peripheral T cell clonotypes.

Profiling relied on immunoSEQ multiplex PCR, and the TCRdb table lists in-frame clones only, not all of them. The table includes tens of thousands of clones, 80% to 90% detected once. This TCR was sampled from a woman between 40 and 50 years old with glioma. This rearrangement joins TRBV6-4 to TRBJ2-7; 9 positions agree with TRBD2. The sequences come from PBMCs, collected from a glioma patient treated with radiotherapy, temozolomide or both. CDR3 sequence reads: CASSDPGLAWEQYF. The CDR3 DNA follows: TGTGCCAGCAGTGACCCGGGACTAGCTTGGGAGCAGTACTTC.